One TCR beta chain is described in this entry. As yet, its antigen is unknown. Per the original methods: Clinicopathological groups of papillary thyroid cancer showed CDR3 differences that were used to build a distant-metastasis classifier. TCRdb reanalyzed the PCR reads with MiXCR. These V and J calls rely on TCRdb rather than the paper's analysis. The data show around 4,900 clones, approximately 22% seen once. The entry originates in a study of metastatic and nonmetastatic thyroid tumors. Background on the study: A comparison of repertoires was made across blood and tumor or nodule tissue from malignant and benign thyroid patients. The study's findings and limits: When malignant thyroid tumors were compared with benign nodules, TCR beta diversity was reportedly significantly higher in the malignant tumors. This held in both blood and tumor samples.

The entire patient cohort was treatment-naive prior to thyroid surgery. There are 14 residues in the CDR3. The V end lost 6 bases, the J end lost 4 bases, and 13 bases lay between the germline ends. Per the germline V gene, CDR1 is SEHNR and CDR2 is FQNEAQ (reference sequence). The chain links TRBV7-9 to TRBJ2-1; a weak D match, TRBD1 (6 bases). The sample comprised tumor tissue. The clonotype was recovered from a male donor with papillary thyroid cancer or a benign thyroid nodule (not recorded which). Some clones in this sample may be carry-over from other donors' samples. The CDR3 coding sequence is TGTGCCAGCAGGCAGGGGTACTCTTACAATGAGCAGTTCTTC. This encodes CASRQGYSYNEQFF.